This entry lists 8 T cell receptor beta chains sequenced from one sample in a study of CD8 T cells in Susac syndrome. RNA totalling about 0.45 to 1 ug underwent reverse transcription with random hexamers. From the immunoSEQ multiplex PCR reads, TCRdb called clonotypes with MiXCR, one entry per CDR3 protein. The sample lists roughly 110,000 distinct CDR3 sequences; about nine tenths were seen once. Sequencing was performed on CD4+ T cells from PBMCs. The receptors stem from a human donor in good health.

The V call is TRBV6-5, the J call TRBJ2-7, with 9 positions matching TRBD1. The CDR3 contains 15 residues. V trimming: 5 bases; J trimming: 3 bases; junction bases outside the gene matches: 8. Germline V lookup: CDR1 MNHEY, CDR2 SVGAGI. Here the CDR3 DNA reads TGTGCCAGCAGTCTTCCCGGACAGGGGAACTACGAGCAGTACTTC. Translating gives CASSLPGQGNYEQYF.

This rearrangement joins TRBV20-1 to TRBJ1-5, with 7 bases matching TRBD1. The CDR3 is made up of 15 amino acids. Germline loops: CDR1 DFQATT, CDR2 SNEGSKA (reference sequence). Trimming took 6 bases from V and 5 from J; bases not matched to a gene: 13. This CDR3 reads CSATDGTVKDQPQHF. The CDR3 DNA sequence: TGCAGTGCAACGGATGGGACAGTAAAAGATCAGCCCCAGCATTTT.

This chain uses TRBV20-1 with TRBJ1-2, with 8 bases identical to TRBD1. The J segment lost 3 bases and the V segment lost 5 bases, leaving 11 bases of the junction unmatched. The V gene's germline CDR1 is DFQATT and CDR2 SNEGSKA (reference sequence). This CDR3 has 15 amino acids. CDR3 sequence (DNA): TGCAGTGCTCTGCCTCGGACAGGGATACACTATGGCTACACCTTC. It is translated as CSALPRTGIHYGYTF.

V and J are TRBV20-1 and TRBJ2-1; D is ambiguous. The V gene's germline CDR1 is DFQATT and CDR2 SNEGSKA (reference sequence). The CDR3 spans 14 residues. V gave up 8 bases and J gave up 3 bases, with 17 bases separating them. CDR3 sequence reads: CSPLFALNYNEQFF. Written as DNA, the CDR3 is TGCAGTCCCCTTTTTGCGCTTAACTACAATGAGCAGTTCTTC.

The CDR3 sequence is CASGVGNEQYF. CDR3 sequence (DNA): TGTGCCAGCGGGGTGGGCAACGAGCAGTACTTC. The V call is TRBV11-2, the J call TRBJ2-7; D unresolved. The ends were cut back, 8 bases at V and 5 bases at J, with 10 bases in the middle. The CDR3 runs to 11 residues. CDR1 is SGHAT and CDR2 is FQNNGV in the germline V gene.

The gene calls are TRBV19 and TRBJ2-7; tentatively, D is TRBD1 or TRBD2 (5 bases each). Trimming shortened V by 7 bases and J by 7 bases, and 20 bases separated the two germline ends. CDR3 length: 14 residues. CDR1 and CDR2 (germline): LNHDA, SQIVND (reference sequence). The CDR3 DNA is TGTGCCAGTACCGATGCTCGTGGGGGACGGGAGCAGTACTTC. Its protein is CASTDARGGREQYF.

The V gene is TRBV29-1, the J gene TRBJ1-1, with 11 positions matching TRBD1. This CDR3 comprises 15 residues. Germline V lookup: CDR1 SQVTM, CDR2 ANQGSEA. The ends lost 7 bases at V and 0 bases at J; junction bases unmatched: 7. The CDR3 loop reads CSGRGDRGMNTEAFF. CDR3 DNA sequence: TGCAGCGGCCGCGGGGACAGGGGGATGAACACTGAAGCTTTCTTT.

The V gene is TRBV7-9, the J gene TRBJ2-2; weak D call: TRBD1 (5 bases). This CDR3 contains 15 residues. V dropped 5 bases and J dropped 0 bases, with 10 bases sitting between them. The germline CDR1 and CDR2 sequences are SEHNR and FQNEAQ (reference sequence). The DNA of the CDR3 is TGTGCCAGCAGCACCAGGGTTGCGAACACCGGGGAGCTGTTTTTT. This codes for CASSTRVANTGELFF.